These 18 T cell receptor beta chains came from one sample sequenced in a study of T cells in Graves' hyperthyroidism and ophthalmopathy. TCR beta CDR3 sequences were amplified from RNA transcripts. Researchers ran a first-round RT-PCR on the TCR CDR3 using the HTBI primer set. TCRdb called the multiplex PCR reads again in MiXCR, with one record for every CDR3 protein. The sample records under 200,000 distinct CDR3 sequences, 9.4% being singletons. Input material: blood. The receptors derive from a woman under 30 with Graves' hyperthyroidism that later progressed to Graves' ophthalmopathy.

A few counts support this clonotype. One junction end does not reproduce the germline sequence, and a read error may be involved. V and J are TRBV27 and TRBJ2-7; 7 bases are a match to TRBD2. Germline-derived CDR1 and CDR2 are MNHEY and SMNVEV (reference sequence). The CDR3 loop spans 16 amino acids. This CDR3 is CASSLRGSGVSYGQYF. In nucleotides, the CDR3 is TGTGCCAGCAGTTTAAGAGGGAGCGGGGTATCCTACGGGCAGTACTTC.

This clonotype was seen ten or more times. The chain couples TRBV18 to TRBJ2-3, with TRBD2 matching over 13 bases. The germline gives CDR1 KGHSH, CDR2 LQKENI. This CDR3 comprises 16 residues. With V trimmed by 0 bases and J by 4 bases, 1 base remained unmatched. The CDR3 reads CASSPPGLAGSDTQYF. CDR3 in DNA: TGTGCCAGCTCACCACCGGGACTAGCGGGATCAGATACGCAGTATTTT. The variable domain in full, with the rest retrieved from reference TRBV18 and TRBJ2-3, is NAGVMQNPRHLVRRRGQEARLRCSPMKGHSHVYWYRQLPEEGLKFMVYLQKENIIDESGMPKERFSAEFPKEGPSILRIQQVVRGDSAAYFCASSPPGLAGSDTQYFGPGTRLTVL.

Ten or more counts support this clonotype. This chain uses TRBV18 with TRBJ2-7, with 12 bases aligning to TRBD2. Per the germline V gene, CDR1 is KGHSH and CDR2 is LQKENI. The CDR3 contains 15 residues. J was trimmed by 7 bases and V by 3 bases; bases with no gene match: 7. This CDR3 reads CASSPATSGSREQYF. CDR3 DNA: TGTGCCAGCTCACCCGCGACTAGCGGGAGCCGAGAGCAGTACTTC.

The J gene is TRBJ2-1, the V gene TRBV9; 9 nucleotides line up with TRBD2. The germline V gene has CDR1 SGDLS and CDR2 YYNGEE. The CDR3 is made up of 16 amino acids. The V gene end was trimmed by 3 bases and the J gene end by 7 bases; junction bases not matched to a gene: 11. The CDR3 DNA follows: TGTGCCAGCAGCGCTGGACTAGCGAAGATCTTTAATGAGCAGTTCTTC. This codes for CASSAGLAKIFNEQFF.

In its sample, this clonotype was seen many times. This sequence joins TRBV6-1 and TRBJ1-1, with D perhaps TRBD1 (5 bases). The CDR3 contains 14 residues. CDR1 is MNHNS, CDR2 SASEGT, per germline. V shed 1 base and J shed 6 bases, with 12 bases lying between them. DNA for the CDR3: TGTGCCAGCAGTGAAGAGCTCAGGGTTTCTGAAGCTTTCTTT. Its translation: CASSEELRVSEAFF.

Ten or more counts support this clonotype. The J gene is TRBJ1-2, the V gene TRBV19; no firm D call. Germline CDR1 LNHDA, CDR2 SQIVND (reference sequence). The CDR3 sequence is 13 residues long. V was pared by 4 bases and J by 7 bases, with 13 bases between. CDR3 DNA: TGTGCCAGTAGTAATCCTCGACGAGGTGGCTACACCTTC. Residues: CASSNPRRGGYTF.

This chain connects TRBV11-2 to TRBJ1-5, with a tentative D call TRBD1 (5 bases). The germline V gene has CDR1 SGHAT and CDR2 FQNNGV. There are 15 residues in the CDR3. The V and J ends lost 3 bases and 4 bases respectively, with 13 bases between them. CDR3 region: CASSLSPGRNQPQHF. DNA for the CDR3: TGTGCCAGCAGCTTGTCGCCAGGGCGGAATCAGCCCCAGCATTTT.

This clonotype was recorded many times. V usage is TRBV27 and J usage is TRBJ2-7; 15 nucleotides line up with TRBD2. CDR1 and CDR2 (germline): MNHEY, SMNVEV (reference sequence). The CDR3 has 19 amino acids. The junction had 12 bases not matched to a gene; V was cut back by 6 bases and J by 0 bases. CDR3 nucleotides: TGTGCCAGCAGCTCCTCGGGACTAGCGGGAGGTACTTACTCCTACGAGCAGTACTTC. Amino acids: CASSSSGLAGGTYSYEQYF.

This clonotype was picked up many times. The genes are TRBV7-9 and TRBJ2-7, with D unclear. The germline V and J ends were trimmed by 10 bases and 7 bases, with 17 bases remaining between them. The CDR3 sequence is 12 residues long. From germline, CDR1 is SEHNR and CDR2 FQNEAQ (reference sequence). The CDR3 spells CAIEDGFGEQYF. The CDR3 coding sequence is TGTGCCATAGAAGACGGATTCGGGGAGCAGTACTTC.

The CDR3 loop is CAISGGGQGSNEQYF. The CDR3 DNA follows: TGTGCCATCAGTGGGGGGGGACAGGGGAGTAACGAGCAGTACTTC. The chain combines TRBV10-3 with TRBJ2-7; 10 bases match TRBD1. The germline CDR1 and CDR2 sequences are ENHRY and SYGVKD. There are 15 residues in the CDR3. V lost 4 bases and J lost 5; bases outside the gene matches: 8.

In its sample, this clonotype was seen many times. The rearrangement joins TRBV7-8 to TRBJ2-5; 9 nucleotides agree with TRBD1. The ends lost 5 bases at V and 5 bases at J; junction bases unmatched: 6. The germline CDR1 and CDR2 sequences are SGHVS and FQNEAQ. The CDR3 has 14 amino acids. CDR3 DNA sequence: TGTGCCAGCAGCCCCGGGACAGGGAAGGAGACCCAGTACTTC. It codes for CASSPGTGKETQYF.

This clonotype was found many times. The chain uses TRBV10-3 and TRBJ2-7, with D tentatively TRBD1 (6 bases). The ends were cut back, 5 bases at V and 4 bases at J, with 15 bases in the middle. The germline CDR1 and CDR2 sequences are ENHRY and SYGVKD. This CDR3 has 14 amino acids. CDR3 protein: CAISRTEPFYEQYF. The CDR3 nucleotides are TGTGCCATCAGTCGGACAGAACCTTTTTACGAGCAGTACTTC.

This clonotype was detected ten times or more. The chain uses TRBV19 and TRBJ1-1; 7 bases match TRBD1. V lost 3 bases and J lost 1; bases outside the gene matches: 5. CDR3 length: 15 amino acids. Germline lookup yields CDR1 LNHDA and CDR2 SQIVND (reference sequence). The CDR3, as DNA: TGTGCCAGTAGTATGGACAGGCGAACGAACACTGAAGCTTTCTTT. Amino acid sequence: CASSMDRRTNTEAFF.

This clonotype was counted ten times or more. The chain is built from TRBV4-1 and TRBJ2-5, with 11 bases lining up with TRBD1. The germline V gene encodes CDR1 MGHRA and CDR2 YSYEKL. The CDR3 runs to 14 residues. V was clipped by 4 bases and J by 5 bases; unmatched bases: 3. As DNA, the CDR3 is TGCGCCAGCAGCCTTGGGACAGGGGGGGAGACCCAGTACTTC. Translated, it gives CASSLGTGGETQYF.

The chain employs TRBV20-1 and TRBJ2-7, with 16 bases lining up with TRBD2. J was trimmed by 2 bases and V by 5 bases; bases with no gene match: 3. Looked up from germline, CDR1 is DFQATT and CDR2 is SNEGSKA (reference sequence). The CDR3 consists of 15 residues. The chain's CDR3 is CSAGTSGGAAYEQYF. In DNA, the CDR3 is TGCAGTGCTGGGACTAGCGGGGGGGCCGCCTACGAGCAGTACTTC.

This clonotype has a count of ten or more. The rearrangement joins TRBV6-6 to TRBJ1-1; D gene uncertain. This CDR3 has 15 amino acids. The germline V gene encodes CDR1 MNHNY and CDR2 SVGAGI (reference sequence). V gave up 2 bases and J gave up 2 bases, with 12 bases separating them. The CDR3 protein is CASSYDTAPNTEAFF. The CDR3 nucleotides read TGTGCCAGCAGTTACGACACGGCCCCAAACACTGAAGCTTTCTTT.

This clonotype occurred many times. The chain is built from TRBV11-2 and TRBJ2-7, with unresolved D. The CDR3 runs to 13 residues. From germline, CDR1 is SGHAT and CDR2 FQNNGV. Deletions cut 5 bases from V and 1 base from J, with 9 bases between. CDR3 nucleotide sequence: TGTGCCAGCAGCCCATTGTTGTCCTACGAGCAGTACTTC. Encoded protein: CASSPLLSYEQYF. Drawing the rest from reference TRBV11-2 and TRBJ2-7, the complete variable domain is EAGVAQSPRYKIIEKRQSVAFWCNPISGHATLYWYQQILGQGPKLLIQFQNNGVVDDSQLPKDRFSAERLKGVDSTLKIQPAKLEDSAVYLCASSPLLSYEQYFGPGTRLTVT.

The sample holds a few counts of this clonotype. The chain has TRBV4-1 and TRBJ1-5; D ambiguous. CDR1 is MGHRA, CDR2 YSYEKL, per germline. Trimming took 0 bases from V and 0 from J, leaving 6 bases between them. This CDR3 has 15 residues. This chain's CDR3 is CASSQDAYSNQPQHF. The CDR3 DNA reads as TGCGCCAGCAGCCAAGACGCTTATAGCAATCAGCCCCAGCATTTT.